Many counts were recorded for the clone carrying this TCR beta chain. Relying on iRepertoire HTBI primers and Arm-PCR of CDR3 regions, the team built TCR beta libraries. MiXCR was run by TCRdb on the multiplex PCR reads, yielding one entry per CDR3 protein. The data contain some 230,000 distinct CDR3 sequences, about 17% of them seen just once; the ten biggest clones take up around 20%. These data originate in a study of regulatory T cells in long-lasting Graves disease. Described time point: newly diagnosed GD, antithyroid drugs for less than 3 months. Scientists built the TCR library using RNA that was extracted from PBMCs. This specimen was peripheral blood mononuclear cells (PBMCs), taken at new diagnosis, from a patient treated with antithyroid drugs. This receptor was obtained from a female donor with Graves disease.

The CDR3 nucleotides read TGTGCCAGCAGCGGCTCTCGACAGAGGAATTCACCCCTCCACTTT. It codes for CASSGSRQRNSPLHF. The V gene is TRBV9, the J gene TRBJ1-6; D is perhaps TRBD1 (5 bases). Germline V gives CDR1 SGDLS, CDR2 YYNGEE. The CDR3 has 15 residues. V was pared by 3 bases and J by 7 bases, with 14 bases between.